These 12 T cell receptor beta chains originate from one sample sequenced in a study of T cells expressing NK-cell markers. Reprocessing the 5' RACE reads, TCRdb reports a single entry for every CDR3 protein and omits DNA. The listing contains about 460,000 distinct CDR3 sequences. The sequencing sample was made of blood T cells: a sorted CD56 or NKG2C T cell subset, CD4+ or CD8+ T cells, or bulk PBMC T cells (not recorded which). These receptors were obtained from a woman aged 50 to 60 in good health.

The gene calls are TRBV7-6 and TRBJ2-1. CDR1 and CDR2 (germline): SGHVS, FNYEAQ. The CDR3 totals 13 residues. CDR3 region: CASSSQLYNEQFF.

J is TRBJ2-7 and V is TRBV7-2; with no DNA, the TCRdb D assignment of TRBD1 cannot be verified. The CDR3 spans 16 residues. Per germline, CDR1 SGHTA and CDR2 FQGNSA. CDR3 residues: CASSLAAGGTIYEQYF.

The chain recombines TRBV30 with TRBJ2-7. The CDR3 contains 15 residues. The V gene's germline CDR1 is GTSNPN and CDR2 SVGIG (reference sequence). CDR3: CAWSATRGYSYEQYF.

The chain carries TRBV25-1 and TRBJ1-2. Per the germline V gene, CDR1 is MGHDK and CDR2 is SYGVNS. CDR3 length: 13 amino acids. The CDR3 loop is CATLSGWSYGYTF.

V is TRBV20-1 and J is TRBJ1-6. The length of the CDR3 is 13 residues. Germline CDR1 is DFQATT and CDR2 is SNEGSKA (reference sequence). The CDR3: CSARGSLNSPLHF.

The CDR3: CASSLSGTGLNEQFF. V and J are TRBV5-1 and TRBJ2-1; TCRdb calls TRBD1, which cannot be checked without DNA. Germline loops: CDR1 SGHRS, CDR2 YFSETQ. This CDR3 region has 15 residues. Full variable domain (rest looked up from reference TRBV5-1 and TRBJ2-1): KAGVTQTPRYLIKTRGQQVTLSCSPISGHRSVSWYQQTPGQGLQFLFEYFSETQRNKGNFPGRFSGRQFSNSRSEMNVSTLELGDSALYLCASSLSGTGLNEQFFGPGTRLTVL.

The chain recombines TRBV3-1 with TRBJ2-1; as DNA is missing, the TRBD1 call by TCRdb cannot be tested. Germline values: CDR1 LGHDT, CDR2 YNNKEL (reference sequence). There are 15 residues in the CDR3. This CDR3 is CASSPGSLTYNEQFF.

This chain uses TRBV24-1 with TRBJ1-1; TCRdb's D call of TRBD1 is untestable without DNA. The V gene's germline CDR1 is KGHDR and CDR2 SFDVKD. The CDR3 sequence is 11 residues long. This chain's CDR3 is CATSERGEAFF.

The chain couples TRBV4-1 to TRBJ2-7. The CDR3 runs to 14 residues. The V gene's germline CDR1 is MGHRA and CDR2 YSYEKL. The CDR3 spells CASSLQERSYEQYF.

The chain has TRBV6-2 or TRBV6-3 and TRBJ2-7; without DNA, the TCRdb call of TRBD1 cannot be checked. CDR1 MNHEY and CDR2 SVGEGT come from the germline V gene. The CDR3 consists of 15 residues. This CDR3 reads CASSYRDRGIYEQYF.

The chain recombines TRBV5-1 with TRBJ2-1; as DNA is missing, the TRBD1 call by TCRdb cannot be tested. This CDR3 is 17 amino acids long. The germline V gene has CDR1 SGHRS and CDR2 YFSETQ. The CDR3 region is CASSLEGGLARRNEQFF.

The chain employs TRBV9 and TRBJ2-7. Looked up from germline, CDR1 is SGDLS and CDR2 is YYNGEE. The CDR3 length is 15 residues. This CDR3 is CASSVDSASTYEQYF.